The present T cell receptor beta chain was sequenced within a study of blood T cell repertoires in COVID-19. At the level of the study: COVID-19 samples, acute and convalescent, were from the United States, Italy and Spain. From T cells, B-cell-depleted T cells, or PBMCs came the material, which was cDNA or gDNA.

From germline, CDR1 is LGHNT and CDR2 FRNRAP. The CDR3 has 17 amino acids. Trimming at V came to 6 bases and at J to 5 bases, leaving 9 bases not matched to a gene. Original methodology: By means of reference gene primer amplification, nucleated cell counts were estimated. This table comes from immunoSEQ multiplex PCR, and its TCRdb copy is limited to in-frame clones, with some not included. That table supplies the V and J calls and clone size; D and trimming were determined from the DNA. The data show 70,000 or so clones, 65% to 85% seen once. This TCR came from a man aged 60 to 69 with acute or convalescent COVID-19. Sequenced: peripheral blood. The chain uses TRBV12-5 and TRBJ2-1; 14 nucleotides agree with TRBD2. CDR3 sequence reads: CASGRGTSGGTNNEQFF. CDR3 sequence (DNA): TGTGCTAGTGGCCGTGGGACTAGCGGGGGCACTAACAATGAGCAGTTCTTC.